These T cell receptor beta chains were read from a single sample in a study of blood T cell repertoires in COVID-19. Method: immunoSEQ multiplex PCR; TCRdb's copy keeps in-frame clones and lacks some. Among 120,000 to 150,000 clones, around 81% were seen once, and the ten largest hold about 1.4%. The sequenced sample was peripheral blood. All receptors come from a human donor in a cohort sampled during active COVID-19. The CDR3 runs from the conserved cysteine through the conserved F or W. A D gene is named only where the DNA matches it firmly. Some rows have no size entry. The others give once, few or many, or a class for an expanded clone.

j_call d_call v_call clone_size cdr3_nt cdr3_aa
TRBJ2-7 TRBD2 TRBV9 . TGTGCCAGCAGCGTAGATCCTAGCGGGAGGCACGAGCAGTACTTC CASSVDPSGRHEQYF
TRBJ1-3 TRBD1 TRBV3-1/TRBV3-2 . TGTGCCAGCAGCCTCCGACAGGGGCAAGGAAACACCATATATTTT CASSLRQGQGNTIYF
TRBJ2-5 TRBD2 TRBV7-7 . TGTGCTAGCAGCTTCAGCGGGAGCTTAAAAGAGACCCAGTACTTC CASSFSGSLKETQYF
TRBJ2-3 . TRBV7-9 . TGTGCCAGCAGCCTCACGCGCGGGGCCTTTAGCACAGATACGCAGTATTTT CASSLTRGAFSTDTQYF
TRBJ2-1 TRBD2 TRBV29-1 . TGCAGCGTTGTAGCGGGAGGGTCCAATGAGCAGTTCTTC CSVVAGGSNEQFF
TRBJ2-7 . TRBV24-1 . TGTGCCACCAGTGATTCCGGTGTAGGGGTTGGCTACGAGCAGTACTTC CATSDSGVGVGYEQYF
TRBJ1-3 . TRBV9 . TGTGCCAGCAGCGTAGGAGTTGGAGGGTTCTCTGGAAACACCATATATTTT CASSVGVGGFSGNTIYF
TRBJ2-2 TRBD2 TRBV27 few TGTGCCAGCAGTAGCCCGGGACTAGCGCGGATCACCGGGGAGCTGTTTTTT CASSSPGLARITGELFF
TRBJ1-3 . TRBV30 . TGTGCCTGGAGTGGAGTGCTTTCTGGAAACACCATATATTTT CAWSGVLSGNTIYF
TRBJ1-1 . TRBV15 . TGTGCCACCAGCAGGCGGGGCGGGGGCACTGAAGCTTTCTTT CATSRRGGGTEAFF
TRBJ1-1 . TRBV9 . TGTGCCAGCAGCGTTGCGGGGGGGGGCACTGAAGCTTTCTTT CASSVAGGGTEAFF
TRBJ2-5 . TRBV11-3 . TGTGCCAGCAGCCCAGGGGACCCCACGGGGGAGACCCAGTACTTC CASSPGDPTGETQYF
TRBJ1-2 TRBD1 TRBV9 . TGTGCCAGCAGGCCTCCCCGACAGGGAGGCTACACCTTC CASRPPRQGGYTF
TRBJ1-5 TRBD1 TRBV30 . TGTGCCCGTCTCGACAGGGAACTAGTAGGTTATAGCAATCAGCCCCAGCATTTT CARLDRELVGYSNQPQHF
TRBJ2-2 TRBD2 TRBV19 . TGTGCCATCGGAGCGGGGAGACTAGCGGAAACCGGGGAGCTGTTTTTT CAIGAGRLAETGELFF
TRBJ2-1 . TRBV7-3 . TGTGCCAGCAGCACCTTTCCGAGCTCCTACAATGAGCAGTTCTTC CASSTFPSSYNEQFF
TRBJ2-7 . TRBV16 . TGTGCCAGCAGCCCTAACTACGAGCAGTACTTC CASSPNYEQYF
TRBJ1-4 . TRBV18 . TGTGCCAGCTCACCACAACAGGGAAGGGCCCAGGAACTGTTTTTT CASSPQQGRAQELFF
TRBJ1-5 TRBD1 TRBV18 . TGTGCCAGCTCACCACCGGGTATGACAGGGGGAAATCAGCCCCAGCATTTT CASSPPGMTGGNQPQHF
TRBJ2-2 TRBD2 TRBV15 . TGTGCCACCAGCAGGTATAAAGGGTCCGGGAGGGGCGGCACCGGGGAGCTGTTTTTT CATSRYKGSGRGGTGELFF
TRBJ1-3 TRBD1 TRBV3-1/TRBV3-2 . TGTGCCAGCAGCCCGAACACAGGGGAAGCAAACACCATATATTTT CASSPNTGEANTIYF
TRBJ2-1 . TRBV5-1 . TGCGCCAGCAGCTTGGGTGGACTACGGGACGAGCAGTTCTTC CASSLGGLRDEQFF
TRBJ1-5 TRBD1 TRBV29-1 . TGCAGCGTGGGGGACAGTAGCAATCAGCCCCAGCATTTT CSVGDSSNQPQHF
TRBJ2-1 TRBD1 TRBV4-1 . TGCGCCAGCAGCCAAGCCGGGACAGGGACCTACAATGAGCAGTTCTTC CASSQAGTGTYNEQFF
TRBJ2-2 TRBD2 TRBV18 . TGTGCCAGCTCACCCAGACTAGCGGGAAGAGGGCCCGGGGAGCTGTTTTTT CASSPRLAGRGPGELFF
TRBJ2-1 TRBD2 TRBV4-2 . TGTGCCAGCAGCCGTCAGGTAGCGGGAGAGGAGAATGAGCAGTTCTTC CASSRQVAGEENEQFF
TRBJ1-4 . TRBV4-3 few TGCGCCAGCAGCTCACAACAGGGCTTGAGTGAAAAACTGTTTTTT CASSSQQGLSEKLFF
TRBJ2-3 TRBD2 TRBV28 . TGTGCCAGCAGTTTAGCGGGAGGGCCCACAGATACGCAGTATTTT CASSLAGGPTDTQYF
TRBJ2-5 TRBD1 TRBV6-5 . TGTGCCAGCAGACTACAGGGGGTAAAGGAGACCCAGTACTTC CASRLQGVKETQYF
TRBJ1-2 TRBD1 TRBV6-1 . TGTGCCAGCAGTGAGGGGGGACAGGGGAATGGCTATGGCTACACCTTC CASSEGGQGNGYGYTF
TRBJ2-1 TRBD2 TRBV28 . TGTGCCAGCAGTCCCCCACTCGTAGCGGGCTATGAGCAGTTCTTC CASSPPLVAGYEQFF